This TCR beta chain was identified during a study of cytomegalovirus exposure and HLA in healthy donors listed by TCRdb under 2017. Turning to the overall study: According to a later analysis, the 120 or so validation repertoires were produced on the same platform as the approximately 620 repertoires of the first cohort. The study aimed to test whether signatures of past pathogen exposure could be identified by cataloging public T cell receptors. A separate validation cohort of over 95 different subjects was used in addition to the roughly 670-subject first cohort. High-throughput TCR immunosequencing, statistical association of individual TCRs with disease status, and machine learning were combined to predict cytomegalovirus infection status. Study-wide conclusions, independent of this receptor: Cytomegalovirus status was reported to be diagnosed by the classifier with high specificity and sensitivity in both the original and validation cohorts. The study listed approximately 160 TCR beta chains as associated with cytomegalovirus. The authors suggested that the approach could potentially be extended to other disease states and immunological phenotypes. Across donors, most TCR sequences were observed very rarely, whereas some public TCRs were present in many individuals. Subsequent analysis determined that TCRs grouped into clusters in the first cohort also showed a tendency toward co-occurrence across the 130 or so validation repertoires, and approximately 94% of cluster scores exceeded 0. In vitro tests confirmed that a few of the cytomegalovirus-associated TCR beta chains recognize cytomegalovirus antigens. A later analysis had no HLA typing for the validation cohort, so co-occurrence there was scored across all 110 or so repertoires.

Donors formed part of the validation cohort, which comprised over a hundred subjects and was distinct from the first cohort of 670 or so subjects. Libraries were built with the immunoSEQ multiplex PCR assay. The paper's data handling went like this. A statistical classification framework was built to diagnose cytomegalovirus status from the catalog of TCR beta chain sequences. As stored in TCRdb, this immuneACCESS dataset retains in-frame rearrangements with V and J assigned. A fraction of the clones does not appear; measured against another copy, unresolved V genes explain less than half of the discrepancy, and the remainder lacks a known reason. V and J calls and clone size are as listed in that table; D and trimming were resolved from the DNA. A total of about 150,000 clones appear in this sample, around nine tenths of them only once. The ten largest clones take up about 3% of the sample. For CDR1 and CDR2, the germline V gene lists MNHEY and SVGAGI. The CDR3 holds 15 amino acids from the cysteine to the phenylalanine. Of all the DNA, just the CDR3 is kept, 45 bases in frame from base 1. The junction carries 12 bases between V and J, which are trimmed by 3 bases and 1 base respectively.

In the case of this clone: The clone's antigen remains unknown. Base qualities are not recorded, but no much larger clone differs from it by a single base.

Material for sequencing was PBMCs. The chain links TRBV6-5 with TRBJ1-2, with no reliable assignment of the D segment. The origin of this receptor is a woman aged 18-35 years in good health and CMV-seropositive. The nucleotide sequence is given as TGTGCCAGCAGTTATAGGATCGGGGTTAACTATGGCTACACCTTC. It is translated as CASSYRIGVNYGYTF.